The 19 T cell receptor beta chains below all came from one sample that was sequenced in a study of blood T cell repertoires in COVID-19. The assay was immunoSEQ multiplex PCR, and TCRdb's table has in-frame clones only and misses some. The data show some 150,000 clones, approximately 90% seen once. Sequencing used peripheral blood. These receptors were obtained from a woman aged 45-60 years with active or convalescent COVID-19.

This clone came up once. V is TRBV5-1 and J is TRBJ2-2; D may be TRBD1 (6 bases). Trimming left V 5 bases short and J 5 bases short, with 13 bases between. This CDR3 region has 14 residues. CDR1 is SGHRS, CDR2 YFSETQ, per germline. The CDR3 loop is CASSFGQGTGELFF. Written as DNA, the CDR3 is TGCGCCAGCAGTTTTGGCCAGGGGACCGGGGAGCTGTTTTTT.

The V call is TRBV28, the J call TRBJ2-7, with a tentative D call TRBD2 (6 bases). From germline, CDR1 is MDHEN and CDR2 SYDVKM. V gave up 7 bases and J gave up 4 bases, with 11 bases separating them. The CDR3 runs 12 residues. CDR3: CASMTAGYEQYF. For the CDR3, the DNA is TGTGCCAGCATGACCGCGGGGTACGAGCAGTACTTC.

The chain combines TRBV15 with TRBJ2-7; 7 bases agree with TRBD2. The germline gives CDR1 LNHNV, CDR2 YYDKDF (reference sequence). This CDR3 comprises 13 residues. The V segment lost 0 bases and the J segment 5 bases; nucleotides outside the gene matches: 1. CDR3 coding DNA: TGTGCCACCAGCAGAGATCGGGGGGACGAGCAGTACTTC. Translating it yields CATSRDRGDEQYF.

The chain carries TRBV30 and TRBJ1-1; 9 positions match TRBD1. This CDR3 region has 13 residues. CDR1 and CDR2 from the germline V gene are GTSNPN and SVGIG (reference sequence). Trimming cost V 4 bases and J 7 bases; bases outside gene matches: 7. The CDR3 nucleotides are TGTGCCTGGACTCTTTTGGGACAGGGTGAAGCTTTCTTT. Its protein is CAWTLLGQGEAFF.

V is TRBV7-2 and J is TRBJ2-2; D is perhaps TRBD2 (5 bases). CDR3 length: 16 residues. Germline values: CDR1 SGHTA, CDR2 FQGNSA. V lost 5 bases, J lost 3 bases, and 16 bases lay in between. The CDR3 region has the DNA TGTGCCAGCAGCCCCCCATCCCGGGGAGACACCGGGGAGCTGTTTTTT. It is translated as CASSPPSRGDTGELFF.

The genes are TRBV18 and TRBJ2-7; D gene uncertain. Germline V gives CDR1 KGHSH, CDR2 LQKENI. This CDR3 spans 13 amino acids. V was pared by 0 bases and J by 6 bases, with 9 bases between. The CDR3 reads CASSPPSRSEQYF. The CDR3 region has the DNA TGTGCCAGCTCACCACCGAGTAGAAGCGAGCAGTACTTC.

The rearrangement joins TRBV4-2 to TRBJ2-7; tentative D call: TRBD1 (5 bases). CDR1 is LGHNA, CDR2 YNFKEQ, per germline. The V gene lost 1 base and the J gene lost 0 bases, with 10 bases spanning the gap. The CDR3 sequence is 15 residues long. Here the CDR3 reads CASSQVDSSSYEQYF. As DNA, the CDR3 is TGTGCCAGCAGCCAAGTCGACAGTAGCTCCTACGAGCAGTACTTC.

J is TRBJ2-7 and V is TRBV28, with D perhaps TRBD2 (5 bases). Germline assignment: CDR1 MDHEN and CDR2 SYDVKM. V was trimmed by 4 bases and J by 2 bases, leaving 15 bases between them. The CDR3 extends over 15 amino acids. DNA of the CDR3: TGTGCCAGCAGTTCCGTATCCCCCGGGACCTACGAGCAGTACTTC. This codes for CASSSVSPGTYEQYF.

CDR3 bases: TGTGCCAGCAGCCCCTTACAAGGGACAGGGGGCAAAGACACCGGGGAGCTGTTTTTT. This gives the protein CASSPLQGTGGKDTGELFF. The V gene is TRBV4-2, the J gene TRBJ2-2; TRBD1 agrees at 12 bases. CDR1 is LGHNA, CDR2 YNFKEQ, per germline. J was trimmed by 3 bases and V by 4 bases; bases with no gene match: 12. The length of the CDR3 is 19 residues.

This clone was observed a handful of times. This chain joins TRBV11-3 and TRBJ2-2; tentatively, D is TRBD1 (6 bases). The V end lost 0 bases, the J end lost 6 bases, and 20 bases lay between the germline ends. The germline CDR1 and CDR2 sequences are SGHNT and YENEEA. This CDR3 spans 18 amino acids. In DNA, the CDR3 is TGTGCCAGCAGCTTAGACCCCATCAAGGGGGTTGGTTCCGGGGAGCTGTTTTTT. It codes for CASSLDPIKGVGSGELFF. Full variable domain (rest looked up from reference TRBV11-3 and TRBJ2-2): EAGVVQSPRYKIIEKKQPVAFWCNPISGHNTLYWYLQNLGQGPELLIRYENEEAVDDSQLPKDRFSAERLKGVDSTLKIQPAELGDSAVYLCASSLDPIKGVGSGELFFGEGSRLTVL.

The chain has TRBV30 and TRBJ1-1, with a tentative D call TRBD1 (5 bases). The CDR3 has 14 amino acids. Trimming cost V 4 bases and J 0 bases, with 12 bases left between them. CDR1 is GTSNPN and CDR2 is SVGIG in the germline V gene (reference sequence). CDR3 DNA: TGTGCCTGGACCTCGGGGGTAATGAACACTGAAGCTTTCTTT. It specifies CAWTSGVMNTEAFF.

This sequence joins TRBV4-1 and TRBJ1-1; 7 nucleotides line up with TRBD1. Per germline, CDR1 MGHRA and CDR2 YSYEKL. This CDR3 comprises 15 residues. Trimming cost V 4 bases and J 0 bases; bases outside gene matches: 5. The CDR3 reads CASSPPGQLNTEAFF. The CDR3 nucleotides read TGCGCCAGCAGCCCCCCGGGACAGCTGAACACTGAAGCTTTCTTT.

The chain joins TRBV5-6 to TRBJ2-5; 14 positions agree with TRBD2. The trim removed 0 bases at V and 3 bases at J, leaving 10 bases unmatched. Germline loops: CDR1 SGHDT, CDR2 YYEEEE. CDR3 length equals 19 residues. CDR3 region: CASSLGGTSGRKGEETQYF. CDR3 nucleotide sequence: TGTGCCAGCAGCTTGGGGGGGACTAGCGGGAGAAAAGGGGAAGAGACCCAGTACTTC.

The V and J genes are TRBV6-1 and TRBJ2-7, with D perhaps matching TRBD1 (6 bases). Germline values: CDR1 MNHNS, CDR2 SASEGT. This CDR3 has 14 amino acids. V was pared by 0 bases and J by 4 bases, with 10 bases between. CDR3 amino acids: CASSEAQGGYEQYF. CDR3 nucleotides: TGTGCCAGCAGTGAAGCACAGGGTGGGTACGAGCAGTACTTC.

The chain has TRBV6-5 and TRBJ2-1, with 8 bases matching TRBD2. The length of the CDR3 is 15 residues. The V gene's germline CDR1 is MNHEY and CDR2 SVGAGI. Unmatched junction bases numbered 10, after V lost 6 bases and J lost 6 bases. CDR3 coding DNA: TGTGCCAGCAGCCAATCCGGGACTAGGCTCAATGAGCAGTTCTTC. As protein: CASSQSGTRLNEQFF.

This chain joins TRBV13 and TRBJ2-1, with 14 bases that match TRBD2. Trimming removed 3 bases from V and 4 bases from J; junction bases left unmatched: 14. The CDR3 consists of 20 residues. CDR1 and CDR2 from the germline V gene are PRHDT and FYEKMQ (reference sequence). The CDR3 DNA reads TGTGCCAGCAGCTTCTCAGTCCCGGGACTAGCGGGAGCGTTATACAATGAGCAGTTCTTC. It yields the protein CASSFSVPGLAGALYNEQFF.

The V gene is TRBV6-5, the J gene TRBJ2-7, with a weak D call TRBD1 (5 bases). The CDR3 has 14 amino acids. The germline V gene encodes CDR1 MNHEY and CDR2 SVGAGI. The germline V and J ends were trimmed by 4 bases and 3 bases, with 13 bases remaining between them. The CDR3 coding sequence is TGTGCCAGCAGTTGGGGTAGGGGAATCTACGAGCAGTACTTC. Its translation is CASSWGRGIYEQYF.

The chain joins TRBV2 to TRBJ1-2; D gene uncertain. The CDR3 contains 13 residues. Germline CDR1 is SNHLY and CDR2 is FYNNEI. V was trimmed by 7 bases and J by 2 bases, leaving 11 bases between them. CDR3 protein: CASTGKGNYGYTF. CDR3 in DNA: TGTGCCAGCACCGGGAAAGGGAACTATGGCTACACCTTC.

This rearrangement joins TRBV11-3 to TRBJ2-2, with 8 bases matching TRBD2. CDR1 is SGHNT, CDR2 YENEEA, per germline. The CDR3 length is 15 residues. The ends lost 5 bases at V and 8 bases at J; junction bases unmatched: 10. CDR3 amino acids: CASSPREGIIGELFF. The CDR3 bases are TGTGCCAGCAGCCCCCGGGAGGGGATAATAGGGGAGCTGTTTTTT.